This T cell receptor (beta chain) was sequenced in a study of blood T cell repertoires in COVID-19. Study details: The United States, Italy and Spain provided the acute and convalescent COVID-19 samples. In each case, the material was cDNA or gDNA derived from T cells, B-cell-depleted T cells, or PBMCs.

In germline, CDR1 is SEHNR, CDR2 FQNEAQ (reference sequence). This CDR3 contains 14 residues. V was clipped by 5 bases and J by 3 bases; unmatched bases: 5. Libraries were prepared by immunoSEQ multiplex PCR; TCRdb keeps only in-frame clonotypes and omits some of them. The sample shows under 200,000 clones, about 86% of them seen only once. The J gene is TRBJ2-7, the V gene TRBV7-9; 9 bases map to TRBD1. The sequenced sample was PBMCs or T cells enriched from blood (not recorded which). The clonotype comes from a woman aged 45-59 years in a cohort exposed to, infected with or recovered from COVID-19 (not recorded which). The CDR3 coding sequence is TGTGCCAGCAGCCACCGGGACAGGGTCTACGAGCAGTACTTC. Translating gives CASSHRDRVYEQYF.